This T cell receptor (beta chain) is from a study of CD8+ T cells in alopecia areata (dated by TCRdb to the late 2010s). The study in broad terms: Treated patients were enrolled in an open-label pilot trial of oral tofacitinib at 5 to 10 mg twice daily for moderate-to-severe alopecia areata. Tofacitinib was administered for 6 to 18 months, and 6 months of follow-up off drug were then conducted to assess delayed response and recurrence. High-throughput TCRbeta sequencing was used to examine T cell clonal expansion in alopecia areata in both the C3H/HeJ mouse model and human patients. On the human side, TCRbeta sequencing was run on scalp tissue and on sorted CD4+ and CD8+ peripheral blood T cells from healthy controls and from alopecia areata patients with either patchy or totalis/universalis disease. Tofacitinib-treated patients had biopsies at baseline and at 4 and 24 weeks of treatment, with a later scalp biopsy in several patients. Scalp clonality was compared across normal scalp (n=4), patchy alopecia areata scalp (n=8), and alopecia totalis/universalis scalp (n=8). The RNA source kit depended on sample type: the PAXgene miRNA kit for fixed scalp, the miRNeasy kit for PBMCs, and the RNeasy kit for mouse skin. TCRbeta CDR3 regions were amplified by immunoSEQ multiplex PCR with 35 Vbeta forward and 13 Jbeta reverse primers.

The library was obtained by the immunoSEQ multiplex PCR assay. RNA was extracted from all samples and reverse transcribed into cDNA as template for TCR sequencing. SuperScript III was used to make first-strand cDNA, primed with a 2:1 mix of oligo-dT and random hexamers. A synthetic immune receptor repertoire was used to assess amplification bias, and residual bias was removed computationally. In the paper's pipeline: After raw reads were preprocessed to remove errors, the CDR3 was defined following IMGT conventions as running from the conserved cysteine to phenylalanine. Clonality was calculated as 1 minus Shannon entropy normalized by log2 of the number of productive unique TCRs. Whether each scalp clone was CD4 or CD8 was inferred by checking scalp TCRbeta sequences against the CD4 and CD8 repertoires from sorted blood. TCRdb stores this immuneACCESS table with in-frame sequences only. Part of the clones is absent; in the studies checked, under half of the shortfall reflects unresolved V genes, and no reason is known for the rest. The V and J calls and the clone size are those of that table, but D and trimming were determined from the DNA. This sample holds some 150,000 clones; under 60% were observed only once. The ten top clones hold 15% to 20% of the sample.

Reading the germline V gene (reference sequence) gives CDR1 SEHNR and CDR2 FQNEAQ. Inclusive of the bounding cysteine and phenylalanine, the CDR3 is 16 residues long. Of all the DNA, just the CDR3 is kept, 48 bases in frame from base 1. After removal of 6 bases from V and 5 bases from J, the junction retains 12 bases not matched to a gene. This specimen's time point label, interpreted: baseline before oral tofacitinib. Peripheral blood and lesional scalp punch biopsies were obtained from patients with alopecia areata. PBMCs were isolated by density centrifugation and stained for CD3, CD4 and CD8, after which CD4+ and CD8+ T cells were sorted on a FACSAria. The table lists this clone with a few counts. Its recognized antigen is unknown. No much larger clone exists at a distance of one base, and base qualities are not known. Overall study outcomes, separate from this receptor: Compared with normal scalp, lesional scalp had higher clonality and more expanded CD8+ clones, particularly in alopecia totalis/universalis, a pattern that suggests antigenic drive. Unlike mouse skin, where gammadelta T cells dominate, normal human skin contains resident alphabeta T cells that get sequenced too, which complicates analysis of the scalp TCR repertoire. TCR sequences shared between patients were less clear than in mice, possibly partly because of HLA diversity in the patient population.

Rearrangement joined TRBV7-9 to TRBJ2-1; 8 of the junction bases match TRBD2. The sequencing used CD8+ T cells sorted from blood, collected at week 0. The TCR originated in a human donor with alopecia areata. At the DNA level, the sequence is TGTGCCAGCAGAGGAGTTGGACTAGCCCCAAACAATGAGCAGTTCTTC. This translates into CASRGVGLAPNNEQFF.